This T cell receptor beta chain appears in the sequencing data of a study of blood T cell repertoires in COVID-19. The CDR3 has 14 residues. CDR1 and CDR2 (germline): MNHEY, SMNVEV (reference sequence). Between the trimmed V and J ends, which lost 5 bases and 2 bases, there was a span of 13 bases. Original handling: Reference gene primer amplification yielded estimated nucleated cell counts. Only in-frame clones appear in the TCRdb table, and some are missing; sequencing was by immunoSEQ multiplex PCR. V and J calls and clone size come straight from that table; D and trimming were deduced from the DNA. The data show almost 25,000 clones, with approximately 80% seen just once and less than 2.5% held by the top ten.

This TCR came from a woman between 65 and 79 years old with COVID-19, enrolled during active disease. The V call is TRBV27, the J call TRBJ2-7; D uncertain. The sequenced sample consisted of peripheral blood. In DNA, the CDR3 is TGTGCCAGCAGTCCGTTGGAGCCACCCTACGAGCAGTACTTC. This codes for CASSPLEPPYEQYF.